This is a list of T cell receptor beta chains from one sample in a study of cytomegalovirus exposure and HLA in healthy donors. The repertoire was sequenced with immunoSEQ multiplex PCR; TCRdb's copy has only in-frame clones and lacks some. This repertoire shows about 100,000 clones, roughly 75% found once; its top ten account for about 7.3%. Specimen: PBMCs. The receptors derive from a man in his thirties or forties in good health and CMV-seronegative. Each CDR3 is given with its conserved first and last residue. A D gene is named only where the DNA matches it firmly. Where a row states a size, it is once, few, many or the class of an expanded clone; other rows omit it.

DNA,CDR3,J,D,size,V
TGTGCCAGCAGCGTTAACCAAGAGACCCAGTACTTC,CASSVNQETQYF,TRBJ2-5,.,.,TRBV28
TGTGCCAGCAGCCCGGTGAACGATCAGCCCCAGCATTTT,CASSPVNDQPQHF,TRBJ1-5,.,.,TRBV7-8
TGTGCCAGTAGACACAAAAAGGGACAGTATAGCAATCAGCCCCAGCATTTT,CASRHKKGQYSNQPQHF,TRBJ1-5,TRBD1,once,TRBV19
TGTGCCAGCAGTGAAGATTGGGGGACTTGGTATGGCTACACCTTC,CASSEDWGTWYGYTF,TRBJ1-2,.,.,TRBV6-1
TGTGCCAGCAGCTTAGAAGCCCGGGAGCAGTACTTC,CASSLEAREQYF,TRBJ2-7,.,.,TRBV11-2
TGTGCCAGCAGTTTGGCCAGGGGTGAGCAGCCCCAGCATTTT,CASSLARGEQPQHF,TRBJ1-5,.,.,TRBV28
TGTGCCAGCAGTTACGACAGGGTCACACCCCTCCACTTT,CASSYDRVTPLHF,TRBJ1-6,TRBD1,.,TRBV6-5
TGTGCCAGCAGCTCCCACCCCCTTATAGTTGGGGCCAACGTCCTGACTTTC,CASSSHPLIVGANVLTF,TRBJ2-6,.,.,TRBV7-8
TGTGCCAGCAGCAATCAGGGTTCCGACGAGCAGTACTTC,CASSNQGSDEQYF,TRBJ2-7,.,.,TRBV5-8
TGTGCCAGCAGGCAGGGGGGCGATTCCCAGACCCAGTACTTC,CASRQGGDSQTQYF,TRBJ2-5,.,.,TRBV5-5
TGCGCCAGCAGCCACGGTAGCGAGTACGAGCAGTACTTC,CASSHGSEYEQYF,TRBJ2-7,.,.,TRBV4-1
TGTGCCAGTAGTACGACCGGGACTGAAGCTTTCTTT,CASSTTGTEAFF,TRBJ1-1,.,.,TRBV19
TGTGCCAGTAGTACAGGGACAGGGGGCTCCTACGAGCAGTACTTC,CASSTGTGGSYEQYF,TRBJ2-7,TRBD1,.,TRBV19
TGTGCCAGCAGCCTATGGGACAGACTAGCGGGGGGCGAGCAGTACTTC,CASSLWDRLAGGEQYF,TRBJ2-7,TRBD2,.,TRBV7-9
TGTGCCAGCAGCTTGATAACAGGCGCCGAGCAGTACTTC,CASSLITGAEQYF,TRBJ2-7,.,.,TRBV11-2
TGTGCCAGCAGCTTAACCAGGGGTGACACTGAAGCTTTCTTT,CASSLTRGDTEAFF,TRBJ1-1,.,few,TRBV11-3
TGTGCCAGCAGCTTCGCTTACCTGGGACAGAACACTGAAGCTTTCTTT,CASSFAYLGQNTEAFF,TRBJ1-1,.,.,TRBV13
TGTGCCAGCAGCTTGAAGGGGGCGCGATACTATCAGCCCCAGCATTTT,CASSLKGARYYQPQHF,TRBJ1-5,TRBD1,once,TRBV5-8
TGTGCCAGCAGCTTTAGACAGGCTGGGGCCAACGTCCTGACTTTC,CASSFRQAGANVLTF,TRBJ2-6,.,.,TRBV7-3
TGTGCCAGCAGTGGGGGGAGCAAGGGGGACACTGAAGCTTTCTTT,CASSGGSKGDTEAFF,TRBJ1-1,.,few,TRBV25-1